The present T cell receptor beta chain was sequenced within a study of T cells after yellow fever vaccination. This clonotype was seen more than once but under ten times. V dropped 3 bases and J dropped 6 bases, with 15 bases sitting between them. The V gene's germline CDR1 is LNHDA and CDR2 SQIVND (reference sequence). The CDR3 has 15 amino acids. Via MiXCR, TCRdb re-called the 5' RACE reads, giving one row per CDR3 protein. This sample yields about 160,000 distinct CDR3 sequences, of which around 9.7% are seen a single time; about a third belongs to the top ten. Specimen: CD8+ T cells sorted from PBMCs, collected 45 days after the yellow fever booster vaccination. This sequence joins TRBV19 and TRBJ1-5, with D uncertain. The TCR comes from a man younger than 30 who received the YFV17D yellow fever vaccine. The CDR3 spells CASSIYDIRGQPQHF. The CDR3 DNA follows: TGTGCCAGTAGTATCTACGACATCCGGGGTCAGCCCCAGCATTTT.